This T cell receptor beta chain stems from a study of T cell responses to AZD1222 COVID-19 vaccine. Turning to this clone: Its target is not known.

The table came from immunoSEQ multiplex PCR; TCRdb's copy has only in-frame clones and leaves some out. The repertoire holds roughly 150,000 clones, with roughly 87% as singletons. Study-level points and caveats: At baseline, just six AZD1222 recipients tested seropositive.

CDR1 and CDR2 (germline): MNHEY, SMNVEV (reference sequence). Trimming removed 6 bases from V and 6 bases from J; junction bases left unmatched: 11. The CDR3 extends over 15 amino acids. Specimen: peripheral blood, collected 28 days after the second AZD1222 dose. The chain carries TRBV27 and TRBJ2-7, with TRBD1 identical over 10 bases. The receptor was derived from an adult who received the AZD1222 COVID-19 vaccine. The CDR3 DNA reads TGTGCCAGCAGGCCTCCGGGACAGGGGTTCCCCGAGCAGTACTTC. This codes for CASRPPGQGFPEQYF.